This T cell receptor (beta chain) was profiled in a study of blood T cell repertoires in COVID-19. In the study overall: T cells, B-cell-depleted T cells, or PBMCs provided the cDNA or gDNA that served as material.

This CDR3 contains 15 residues. The germline V and J ends were trimmed by 4 bases and 10 bases, with 20 bases remaining between them. The germline V gene encodes CDR1 MGHRA and CDR2 YSYEKL. Measured with immunoSEQ multiplex PCR; TCRdb has only the in-frame clones, and not every one. Among about 210,000 clones listed, 84% were seen once. This TCR derives from a woman between 50 and 59 years old with active or convalescent COVID-19. The chain links TRBV4-1 to TRBJ1-5; D remains ambiguous. The sequenced sample was peripheral blood. The CDR3 DNA reads TGCGCCAGCAGCCCATTACTACCCAGAGGTGGCCCCCAGCATTTT. Amino acids: CASSPLLPRGGPQHF.